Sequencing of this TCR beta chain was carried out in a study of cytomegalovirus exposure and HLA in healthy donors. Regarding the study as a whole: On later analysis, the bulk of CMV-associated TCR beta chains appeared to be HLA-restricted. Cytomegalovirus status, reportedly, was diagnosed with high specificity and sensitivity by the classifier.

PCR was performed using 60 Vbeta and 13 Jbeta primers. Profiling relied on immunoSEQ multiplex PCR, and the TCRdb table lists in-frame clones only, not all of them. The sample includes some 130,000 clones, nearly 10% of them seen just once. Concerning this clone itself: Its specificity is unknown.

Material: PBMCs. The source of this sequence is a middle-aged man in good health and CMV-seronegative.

CDR3 coding DNA: TGTGCCAGCAGACGTTATGGGGGGACAGATACGCAGTATTTT. It codes for CASRRYGGTDTQYF. The V gene is TRBV5-6, the J gene TRBJ2-3; tentatively, D is TRBD2 (6 bases). CDR3 size: 14 residues. Germline CDR1 SGHDT, CDR2 YYEEEE. Trimming took off 5 bases at V and 3 bases at J, with 13 bases between the two ends.